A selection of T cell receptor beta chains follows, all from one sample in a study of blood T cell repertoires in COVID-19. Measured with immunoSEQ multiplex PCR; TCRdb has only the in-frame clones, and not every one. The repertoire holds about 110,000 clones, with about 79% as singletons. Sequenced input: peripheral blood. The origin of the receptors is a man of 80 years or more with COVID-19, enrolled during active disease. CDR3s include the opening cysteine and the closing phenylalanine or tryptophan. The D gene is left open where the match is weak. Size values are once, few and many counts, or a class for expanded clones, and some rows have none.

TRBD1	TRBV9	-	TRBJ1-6	CASSAVEGAPSNSPLHF	TGTGCCAGCAGCGCCGTGGAGGGGGCGCCGAGTAATTCACCCCTCCACTTT
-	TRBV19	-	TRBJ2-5	CASSISEQETQYF	TGTGCCAGTAGTATAAGTGAGCAAGAGACCCAGTACTTC
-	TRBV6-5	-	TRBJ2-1	CASKIRISWDNEQFF	TGTGCCAGCAAGATCAGGATCTCCTGGGACAATGAGCAGTTCTTC
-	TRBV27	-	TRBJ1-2	CASGASYGYTF	TGTGCCAGCGGGGCTAGCTATGGCTACACCTTC
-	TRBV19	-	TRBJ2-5	CASSMAGRETQYF	TGTGCCAGTAGTATGGCTGGTCGAGAGACCCAGTACTTC
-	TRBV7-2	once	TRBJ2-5	CASSLPQETQYF	TGTGCCAGCAGCTTACCTCAGGAGACCCAGTACTTC
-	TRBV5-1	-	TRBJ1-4	CASSLEGANEKLFF	TGCGCCAGCAGCTTGGAAGGGGCTAATGAAAAACTGTTTTTT
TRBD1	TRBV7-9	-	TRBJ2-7	CASSLSMTGGFDEQYF	TGTGCCAGCAGCTTAAGTATGACAGGGGGCTTCGACGAGCAGTACTTC
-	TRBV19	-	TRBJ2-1	CASSRWAPKNPHNEQFF	TGTGCCAGTAGCCGGTGGGCCCCAAAAAACCCACACAATGAGCAGTTCTTC
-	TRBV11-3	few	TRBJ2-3	CASSSGADTDTQYF	TGTGCCAGCAGCTCTGGGGCCGATACCGATACGCAGTATTTT
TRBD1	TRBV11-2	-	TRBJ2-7	CASSLVQGAYEQYF	TGTGCCAGCAGCTTAGTCCAGGGGGCTTACGAGCAGTACTTC
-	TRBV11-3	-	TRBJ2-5	CASSSRTDPQETQYF	TGTGCCAGCAGCTCGCGGACAGATCCCCAAGAGACCCAGTACTTC
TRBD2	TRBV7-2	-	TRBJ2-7	CASSPGWVAGAYEQYF	TGTGCCAGCAGCCCCGGCTGGGTAGCGGGGGCCTACGAGCAGTACTTC
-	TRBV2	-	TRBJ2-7	CASSERENFEYF	TGTGCCAGCAGTGAACGGGAAAACTTTGAGTACTTC
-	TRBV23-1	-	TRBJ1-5	CASSRNPIRGNQPQHF	TGCGCCAGCAGCCGAAACCCTATCCGGGGAAATCAGCCCCAGCATTTT
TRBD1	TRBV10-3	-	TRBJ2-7	CAISAGDRRTYEQYF	TGTGCCATCAGTGCAGGGGACAGGAGAACCTACGAGCAGTACTTC
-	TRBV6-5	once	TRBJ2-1	CASSYSDMNEQFF	TGTGCCAGCAGTTACTCGGACATGAACGAGCAGTTCTTC
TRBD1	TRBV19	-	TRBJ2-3	CASSLDRARTDTQYF	TGTGCCAGTAGCCTGGACAGGGCCCGCACAGATACGCAGTATTTT
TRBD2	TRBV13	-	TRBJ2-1	CASSQLAGDRDEQFF	TGTGCCAGCAGCCAGCTAGCGGGAGATAGAGATGAGCAGTTCTTC
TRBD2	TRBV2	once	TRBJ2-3	CASSRGLAGADTQYF	TGTGCCAGCAGTAGGGGACTAGCGGGAGCAGATACGCAGTATTTT
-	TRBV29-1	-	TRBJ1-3	CSVDGSQNTIYF	TGCAGCGTTGACGGGTCTCAAAACACCATATATTTT
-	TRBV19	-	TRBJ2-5	CASSIDLEETQYF	TGTGCCAGTAGTATAGATCTAGAAGAGACCCAGTACTTC
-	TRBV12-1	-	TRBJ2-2	CASSSTSGSNTGELFF	TGTGCCAGCAGCTCAACTAGCGGGAGTAACACCGGGGAGCTGTTTTTT
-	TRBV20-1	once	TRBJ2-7	CSAEGSHEQYF	TGCAGTGCTGAGGGCTCCCACGAGCAGTACTTC
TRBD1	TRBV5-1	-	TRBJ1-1	CASSQQGAQGEAFF	TGCGCCAGCAGCCAACAGGGGGCGCAGGGTGAAGCTTTCTTT
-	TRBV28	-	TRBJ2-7	CASGAGYEQYF	TGTGCCTCCGGCGCAGGATACGAGCAGTACTTC
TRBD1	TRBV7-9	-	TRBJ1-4	CASSSFTGAANEKLFF	TGTGCCAGCAGCTCATTCACAGGGGCTGCTAATGAAAAACTGTTTTTT
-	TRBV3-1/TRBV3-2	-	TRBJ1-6	CASSQTTGIGNSPLHF	TGTGCCAGCAGCCAGACGACAGGAATTGGGAATTCACCCCTCCACTTT
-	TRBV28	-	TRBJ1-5	CASSPPRAGNQPQHF	TGTGCCAGCAGCCCCCCCAGGGCTGGCAATCAGCCCCAGCATTTT
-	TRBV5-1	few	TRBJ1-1	CASSEETMNTEAFF	TGCGCCAGCAGCGAGGAAACCATGAACACTGAAGCTTTCTTT
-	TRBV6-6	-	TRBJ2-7	CASSPPGTQSYEQYF	TGTGCCAGCAGCCCCCCCGGGACACAGTCCTACGAGCAGTACTTC
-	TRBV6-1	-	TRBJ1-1	CASSEWGEGGRTEAFF	TGTGCCAGCAGTGAATGGGGGGAGGGAGGAAGAACTGAAGCTTTCTTT
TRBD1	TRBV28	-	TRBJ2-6	CASSGTANSGANVLTF	TGTGCCAGCAGCGGGACAGCCAACTCTGGGGCCAACGTCCTGACTTTC
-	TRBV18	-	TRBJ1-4	CASSPSVGELFF	TGTGCCAGCTCACCCTCGGTCGGGGAACTGTTTTTT
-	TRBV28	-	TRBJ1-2	CASSTLETVLGYTF	TGTGCCAGCAGTACTCTGGAGACAGTTCTTGGCTACACCTTC
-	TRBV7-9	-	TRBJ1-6	CASSLARGENSPLHF	TGTGCCAGCAGCTTAGCCCGTGGTGAGAATTCACCCCTCCACTTT
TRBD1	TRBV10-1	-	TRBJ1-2	CASSEEDRDYGYTF	TGCGCCAGCAGTGAGGAGGACAGGGACTATGGCTACACCTTC
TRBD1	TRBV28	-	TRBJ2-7	CASSWDRGSYEQYF	TGTGCCAGCAGTTGGGACAGGGGTTCCTACGAGCAGTACTTC
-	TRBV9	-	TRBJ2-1	CANGGNEQFF	TGTGCCAACGGAGGCAATGAGCAGTTCTTC
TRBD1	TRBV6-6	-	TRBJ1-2	CASSLQGTNYGYTF	TGTGCCAGCAGCCTACAGGGGACTAACTATGGCTACACCTTC
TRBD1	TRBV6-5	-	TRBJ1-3	CASSFNAGGKGNTIYF	TGTGCCAGCAGTTTTAACGCAGGGGGTAAAGGAAACACCATATATTTT
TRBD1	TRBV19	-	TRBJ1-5	CATEDRAGQPQHF	TGTGCCACCGAAGACAGGGCCGGGCAGCCCCAGCATTTT
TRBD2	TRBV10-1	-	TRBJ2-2	CASRPGLAGVGELFF	TGCGCCAGCAGGCCGGGACTAGCGGGAGTCGGGGAGCTGTTTTTT
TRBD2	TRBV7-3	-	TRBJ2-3	CASSLASGRTDTQYF	TGTGCCAGCAGCTTAGCTAGCGGGAGAACAGATACGCAGTATTTT
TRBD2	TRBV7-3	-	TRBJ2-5	CASSPLGSGRGTQYF	TGTGCCAGCAGCCCATTGGGTAGCGGGAGAGGGACCCAGTACTTC
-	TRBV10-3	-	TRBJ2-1	CAISAPSSSYNEQFF	TGTGCCATCAGTGCTCCTAGCTCCTCCTACAATGAGCAGTTCTTC
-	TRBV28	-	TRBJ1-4	CASSLTGTTNEKLFF	TGTGCCAGCAGTTTAACGGGGACAACTAATGAAAAACTGTTTTTT
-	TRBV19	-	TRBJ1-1	CASRGAGATEAFF	TGTGCCAGTAGGGGGGCAGGAGCCACTGAAGCTTTCTTT
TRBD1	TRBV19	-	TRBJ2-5	CASSGPGQGRETQYF	TGTGCCAGTAGTGGTCCGGGACAGGGGAGGGAGACCCAGTACTTC
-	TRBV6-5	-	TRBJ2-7	CASSYSQGPYEQYF	TGTGCCAGCAGTTACTCACAGGGTCCCTACGAGCAGTACTTC
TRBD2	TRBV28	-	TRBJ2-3	CASSLRSTSGRQYF	TGTGCCAGCAGTTTAAGGTCGACTAGCGGGAGGCAGTATTTT
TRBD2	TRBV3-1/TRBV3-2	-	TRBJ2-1	CASSQDRLGLAGNRYNEQFF	TGTGCCAGCAGCCAAGATCGCCTCGGACTAGCGGGAAATCGATACAATGAGCAGTTCTTC
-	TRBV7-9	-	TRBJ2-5	CASSLEPIEATQYF	TGTGCCAGCAGCTTAGAGCCTATCGAGGCGACCCAGTACTTC
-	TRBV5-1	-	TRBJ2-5	CASSTGTAEETQYF	TGCGCCAGCAGCACCGGAACGGCGGAGGAGACCCAGTACTTC
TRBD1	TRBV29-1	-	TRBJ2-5	CSVEAWDSQETQYF	TGCAGCGTTGAGGCATGGGACAGCCAAGAGACCCAGTACTTC
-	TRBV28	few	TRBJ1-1	CASSLWGQGMNTEAFF	TGTGCCAGCAGTTTATGGGGTCAGGGTATGAACACTGAAGCTTTCTTT
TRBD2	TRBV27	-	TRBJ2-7	CASSSHLAGANYEQYF	TGTGCCAGCAGTTCCCACCTAGCGGGAGCCAACTACGAGCAGTACTTC
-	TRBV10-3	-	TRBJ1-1	CAISPKNTEAFF	TGTGCCATCAGTCCCAAGAACACTGAAGCTTTCTTT
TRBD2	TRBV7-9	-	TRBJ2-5	CASSSGGDQETQYF	TGTGCCAGCAGCAGCGGGGGGGACCAAGAGACCCAGTACTTC
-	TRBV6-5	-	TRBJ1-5	CASNRAVDQPQHF	TGTGCCAGCAACAGGGCGGTGGACCAGCCCCAGCATTTT